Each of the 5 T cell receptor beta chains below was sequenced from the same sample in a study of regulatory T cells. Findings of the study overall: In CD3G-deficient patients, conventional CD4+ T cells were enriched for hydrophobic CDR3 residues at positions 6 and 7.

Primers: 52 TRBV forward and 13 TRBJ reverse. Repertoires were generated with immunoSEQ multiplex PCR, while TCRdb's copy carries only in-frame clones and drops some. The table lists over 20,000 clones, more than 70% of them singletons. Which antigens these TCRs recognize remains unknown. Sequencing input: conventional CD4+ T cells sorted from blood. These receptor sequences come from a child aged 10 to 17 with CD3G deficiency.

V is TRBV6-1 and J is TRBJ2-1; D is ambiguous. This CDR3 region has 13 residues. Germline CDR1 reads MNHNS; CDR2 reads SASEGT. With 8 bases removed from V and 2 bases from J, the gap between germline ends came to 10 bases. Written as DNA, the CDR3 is TGTGCCAGCCTCGGACGGCCCTACAATGAGCAGTTCTTC. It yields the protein CASLGRPYNEQFF.

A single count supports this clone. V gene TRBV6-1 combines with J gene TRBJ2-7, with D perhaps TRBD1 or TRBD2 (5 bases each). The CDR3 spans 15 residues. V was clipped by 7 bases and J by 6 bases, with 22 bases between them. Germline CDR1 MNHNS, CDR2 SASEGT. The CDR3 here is CASTPGPRGAGEQYF. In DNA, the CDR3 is TGTGCCAGCACCCCCGGCCCTCGGGGCGCGGGCGAGCAGTACTTC.

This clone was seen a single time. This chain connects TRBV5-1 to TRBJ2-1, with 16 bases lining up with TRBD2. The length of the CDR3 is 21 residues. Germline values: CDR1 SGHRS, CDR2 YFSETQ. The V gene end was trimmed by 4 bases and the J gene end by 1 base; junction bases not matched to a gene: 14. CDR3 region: CASSTGLAGGPRRGSYNEQFF. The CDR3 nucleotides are TGCGCCAGCAGCACGGGACTAGCGGGAGGGCCTAGACGTGGATCCTACAATGAGCAGTTCTTC.

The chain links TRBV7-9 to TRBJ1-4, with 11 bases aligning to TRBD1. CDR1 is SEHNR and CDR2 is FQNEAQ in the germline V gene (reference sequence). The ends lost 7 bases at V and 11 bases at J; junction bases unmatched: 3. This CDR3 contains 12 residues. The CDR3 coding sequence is TGTGCCAGCACCAGGGACAGGGGGAAACTGTTTTTT. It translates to CASTRDRGKLFF.

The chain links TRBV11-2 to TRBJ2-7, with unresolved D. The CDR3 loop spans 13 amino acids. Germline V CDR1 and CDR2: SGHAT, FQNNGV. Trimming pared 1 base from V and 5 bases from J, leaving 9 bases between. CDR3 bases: TGTGCCAGCAGCTTAGGCCTGGCGGACGAGCAGTACTTC. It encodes CASSLGLADEQYF.